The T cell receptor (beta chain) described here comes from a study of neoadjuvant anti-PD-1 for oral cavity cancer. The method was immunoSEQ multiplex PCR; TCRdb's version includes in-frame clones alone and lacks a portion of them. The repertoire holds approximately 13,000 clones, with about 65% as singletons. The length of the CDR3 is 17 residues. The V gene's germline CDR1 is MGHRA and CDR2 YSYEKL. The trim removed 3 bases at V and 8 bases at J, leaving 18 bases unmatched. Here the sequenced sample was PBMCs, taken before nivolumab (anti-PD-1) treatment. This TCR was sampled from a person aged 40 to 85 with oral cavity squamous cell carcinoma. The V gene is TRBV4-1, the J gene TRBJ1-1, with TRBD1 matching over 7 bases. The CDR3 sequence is CASSHARGIESGGEAFF. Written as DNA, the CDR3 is TGCGCCAGCAGCCATGCCAGGGGGATAGAGTCAGGCGGAGAAGCTTTCTTT.